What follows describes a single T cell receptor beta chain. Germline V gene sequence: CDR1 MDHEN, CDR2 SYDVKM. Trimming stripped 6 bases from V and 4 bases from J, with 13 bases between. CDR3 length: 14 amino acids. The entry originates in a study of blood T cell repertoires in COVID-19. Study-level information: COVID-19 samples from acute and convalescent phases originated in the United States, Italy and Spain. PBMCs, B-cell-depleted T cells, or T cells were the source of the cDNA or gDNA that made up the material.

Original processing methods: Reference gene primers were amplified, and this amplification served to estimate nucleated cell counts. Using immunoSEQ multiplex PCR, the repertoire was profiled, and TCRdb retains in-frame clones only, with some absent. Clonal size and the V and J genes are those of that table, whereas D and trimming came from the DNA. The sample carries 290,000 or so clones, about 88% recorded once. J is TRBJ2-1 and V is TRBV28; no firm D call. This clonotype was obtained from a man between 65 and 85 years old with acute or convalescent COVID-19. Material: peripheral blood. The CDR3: CASSGLTPYNEQFF. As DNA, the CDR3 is TGTGCCAGCAGCGGGTTAACCCCTTACAATGAGCAGTTCTTC. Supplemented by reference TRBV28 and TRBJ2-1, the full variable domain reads DVKVTQSSRYLVKRTGEKVFLECVQDMDHENMFWYRQDPGLGLRLIYFSYDVKMKEKGDIPEGYSVSREKKERFSLILESASTNQTSMYLCASSGLTPYNEQFFGPGTRLTVL.